The next 20 T cell receptor beta chains were all read from a single sample in a study of identifying expanded T cells in peripheral blood (dated 2019 in TCRdb). Preparation of the library involved the immunoSEQ multiplex PCR assay. This is the immuneACCESS table as TCRdb keeps it, with only in-frame sequences that have V and J called. A part of the clones is gone; compared with another copy, unresolved V genes explain less than half, and the rest is unexplained. For this sample there are 90,000 to 100,000 clones; 70% to 90% appear just once. Approximately 5.2% of the sample lies in the top ten. The sequencing input was blood. These receptors all stem from a person aged 18 to 69 in good health.

The chain uses TRBV4-3 and TRBJ2-3, with D unclear. CDR1 is LGHNA, CDR2 YSLEER, per germline. The CDR3 consists of 15 residues. Between the trimmed V and J ends, which lost 0 bases and 0 bases, there was a span of 7 bases. CDR3: CASSQDSYSTDTQYF. The CDR3 region has the DNA TGCGCCAGCAGCCAAGATTCGTACAGCACAGATACGCAGTATTTT.

This chain connects TRBV7-9 to TRBJ1-1; 7 bases are shared with TRBD1. With V trimmed by 2 bases and J by 11 bases, 8 bases remained unmatched. The CDR3 length is 13 residues. Germline lookup yields CDR1 SEHNR and CDR2 FQNEAQ (reference sequence). The CDR3 reads CASSLSGGQSAFF. CDR3 in DNA: TGTGCCAGCAGCTTAAGTGGGGGACAGTCCGCTTTCTTT.

V and J are TRBV2 and TRBJ2-1; 7 nucleotides match TRBD1. This CDR3 region has 13 residues. The J segment lost 3 bases and the V segment lost 6 bases, leaving 2 bases of the junction unmatched. Germline V gives CDR1 SNHLY, CDR2 FYNNEI. CDR3 in amino acids: CASSRDSYNEQFF. As DNA, the CDR3 is TGTGCCAGCAGCCGGGACAGCTACAATGAGCAGTTCTTC.

The chain joins TRBV5-6 to TRBJ1-5, with 7 bases that match TRBD1. The CDR3 spans 13 residues. The germline V gene has CDR1 SGHDT and CDR2 YYEEEE. V lost 4 bases, J lost 4 bases, and 2 bases stayed unmatched. Here the CDR3 DNA reads TGTGCCAGCAGCCGGGACAGAAATCAGCCCCAGCATTTT. Its protein is CASSRDRNQPQHF.

The chain couples TRBV6-5 to TRBJ2-2; 8 positions agree with TRBD1. The V gene's germline CDR1 is MNHEY and CDR2 SVGAGI. The trim removed 10 bases at V and 1 base at J, leaving 8 bases unmatched. The CDR3 is 15 amino acids. CDR3 sequence: CATLTGTGNTGELFF. The CDR3, as DNA: TGTGCCACCCTAACCGGGACAGGGAACACCGGGGAGCTGTTTTTT.

V usage is TRBV5-1 and J usage is TRBJ1-2; D is ambiguous. Germline lookup yields CDR1 SGHRS and CDR2 YFSETQ. Trimming took 0 bases from V and 4 from J, leaving 22 bases between them. The CDR3 has 18 residues. CDR3 amino acids: CASSLGILGLPYSYGYTF. CDR3 nucleotides: TGCGCCAGCAGCTTGGGTATTCTTGGCCTACCGTATAGCTATGGCTACACCTTC.

The genes are TRBV18 and TRBJ1-2; D is possibly TRBD1 (6 bases). The germline gives CDR1 KGHSH, CDR2 LQKENI. The V end was cut by 0 bases, the J end by 2 bases, with 7 bases between. The CDR3 is 14 residues long. CDR3 nucleotide sequence: TGTGCCAGCTCACCACCCGGACAGAACTATGGCTACACCTTC. Protein: CASSPPGQNYGYTF.

The rearrangement links TRBV30 to TRBJ2-7; a weak D match, TRBD2 (6 bases). The V end lost 3 bases, the J end lost 6 bases, and 18 bases lay between the germline ends. The CDR3 runs 14 residues. In germline, CDR1 is GTSNPN, CDR2 SVGIG (reference sequence). This chain's CDR3 is CAWSTGVRGSEQYF. The DNA of the CDR3 is TGTGCCTGGAGCACGGGGGTACGAGGAAGCGAGCAGTACTTC.

The V call is TRBV6-5, the J call TRBJ2-7, with no clear D. Trimming took off 0 bases at V and 6 bases at J, with 12 bases between the two ends. Germline loops: CDR1 MNHEY, CDR2 SVGAGI. The CDR3 has 14 amino acids. CDR3 sequence (DNA): TGTGCCAGCAGTTACTCTAGGAACAGTGCCGAGCAGTACTTC. Translation: CASSYSRNSAEQYF.

The rearrangement uses TRBV6-5 and TRBJ2-7; D is possibly TRBD1 (6 bases). This CDR3 is 14 amino acids long. Trimming removed 4 bases at V and 3 bases at J, with 13 bases between. Germline V gives CDR1 MNHEY, CDR2 SVGAGI. The CDR3 loop is CASSFRQDRYEQYF. The CDR3 nucleotides read TGTGCCAGCAGTTTCCGACAGGACCGCTACGAGCAGTACTTC.

This chain uses TRBV5-1 with TRBJ2-7; tentative D call: TRBD1 (6 bases). Germline values: CDR1 SGHRS, CDR2 YFSETQ. The CDR3 consists of 16 residues. V lost 0 bases and J 2 bases, leaving 15 bases between the germline ends. CDR3 DNA: TGCGCCAGCAGCTTGGTTCAGGGGCAATTGACCTACGAGCAGTACTTC. It codes for CASSLVQGQLTYEQYF.

V and J are TRBV14 and TRBJ1-3; the D is unclear. Looked up from germline, CDR1 is SGHDN and CDR2 is FVKESK. The CDR3 is 12 residues long. Between the trimmed V and J ends, which lost 0 bases and 8 bases, there was a span of 5 bases. CDR3 sequence (DNA): TGTGCCAGCAGCCAAGAGATCTACACCATATATTTT. Its translation: CASSQEIYTIYF.

In its sample, this clone was seen a few times. This chain connects TRBV15 to TRBJ2-1, with D perhaps matching TRBD2 (5 bases). Trimming left V 0 bases short and J 8 bases short, with 14 bases between. Germline V gene lookup returns CDR1 LNHNV and CDR2 YYDKDF (reference sequence). The CDR3 spans 15 residues. CDR3 sequence: CATSRDPGVYHEQFF. The CDR3, as DNA: TGTGCCACCAGCAGAGATCCCGGGGTATATCATGAGCAGTTCTTC.

The V and J genes are TRBV4-1 and TRBJ2-5; 15 bases are shared with TRBD2. Germline trimming cut 5 bases from V and 2 bases from J; bases unmatched to any gene: 0. The CDR3 loop spans 15 amino acids. Germline V gene data show CDR1 as MGHRA and CDR2 as YSYEKL. The CDR3 is CASSGLAGGQETQYF. CDR3 DNA sequence: TGCGCCAGCAGCGGACTAGCGGGAGGGCAAGAGACCCAGTACTTC.

This clone has a handful of counts. The J gene is TRBJ1-6, the V gene TRBV5-5, with D possibly matching TRBD1 (6 bases). The CDR3 covers 15 residues. Per germline, CDR1 SGHKS and CDR2 YYEKEE (reference sequence). Trimming took 0 bases from V and 10 from J, leaving 14 bases between them. The CDR3, as DNA: TGTGCCAGCAGCTTGGTGGACAGAAGATTCTCACCCCTCCACTTT. Protein sequence: CASSLVDRRFSPLHF. Full variable domain (rest looked up from reference TRBV5-5 and TRBJ1-6): DAGVTQSPTHLIKTRGQQVTLRCSPISGHKSVSWYQQVLGQGPQFIFQYYEKEERGRGNFPDRFSARQFPNYSSELNVNALLLGDSALYLCASSLVDRRFSPLHFGNGTRLTVT.

This clone appeared once. The rearrangement uses TRBV18 and TRBJ2-5; D is possibly TRBD1 (6 bases). CDR1 and CDR2 (germline): KGHSH, LQKENI. Trimming stripped 3 bases from V and 10 bases from J, with 15 bases between. This CDR3 is 13 amino acids long. In nucleotides, the CDR3 is TGTGCCAGCTCACCCCAGGACAGAAACGACCAGTACTTC. This gives the protein CASSPQDRNDQYF.

This clone was observed a handful of times. V gene TRBV2 combines with J gene TRBJ1-2, with D hard to call. Germline CDR1 reads SNHLY; CDR2 reads FYNNEI. This CDR3 comprises 11 residues. Trimming removed 10 bases from V and 2 bases from J, with 8 bases in between. This chain's CDR3 is CATGGNYGYTF. The CDR3, as DNA: TGTGCCACAGGCGGCAACTATGGCTACACCTTC. Combining the CDR3 with reference TRBV2 and TRBJ1-2 gives the whole variable domain EPEVTQTPSHQVTQMGQEVILRCVPISNHLYFYWYRQILGQKVEFLVSFYNNEISEKSEIFDDQFSVERPDGSNFTLKIRSTKLEDSAMYFCATGGNYGYTFGSGTRLTVV.

This clone was detected only once. The chain couples TRBV29-1 to TRBJ1-1; a weak D match, TRBD1 (5 bases). V was trimmed by 7 bases and J by 4 bases, leaving 10 bases between them. The CDR3 is made up of 11 amino acids. CDR1 and CDR2 from the germline V gene are SQVTM and ANQGSEA. The CDR3 sequence is CSGDRSTEAFF. CDR3 bases: TGCAGCGGGGACCGTAGCACTGAAGCTTTCTTT.

The chain links TRBV5-4 to TRBJ2-7; 10 nucleotides match TRBD2. J lost 2 bases, V lost 4 bases, and 12 bases had no gene match. In germline, CDR1 is SGHNT, CDR2 YYREEE (reference sequence). The CDR3 sequence is 17 residues long. The CDR3 DNA reads as TGTGCCAGCAGCCGAGAGTCAGGGACTAGCGTTCCCTACGAGCAGTACTTC. Protein sequence: CASSRESGTSVPYEQYF.

Regarding this clone: This sample also contains other DNA sequences that code for the same CDR3. The gene calls are TRBV7-9 and TRBJ1-1; weak D call: TRBD1 (6 bases). Trimming cost V 1 base and J 1 base, with 7 bases left between them. The CDR3 is 14 residues long. From germline, CDR1 is SEHNR and CDR2 FQNEAQ (reference sequence). CDR3 in DNA: TGTGCCAGCAGCTTAGGGACAGCGAACACTGAAGCTTTCTTT. As protein: CASSLGTANTEAFF.